The entry that follows covers one TCR beta chain sequence. The antigen is undetermined. The data belong to a study of T cell clones after liver transplantation. Study-wide background: Samples came from ITN030ST, which attempted immunosuppression withdrawal within 2 years of liver transplantation.

Profiled with immunoSEQ multiplex PCR; TCRdb holds only in-frame clones, not every one. The sample contains 55,000 to 75,000 clones, roughly 92% of which appear only once. Study-level results: Post-transplant time points were not standardized, so conclusions are preliminary.

Here the sequenced sample was CD4+ T cells from blood, taken approximately 27 months after liver transplant. This TCR came from a human patient who received a liver transplant. Some T cells may arise from the graft donor.

This CDR3 is CASSPQGLAATGELFF. DNA for the CDR3: TGTGCCAGCAGCCCTCAGGGTCTAGCGGCCACCGGGGAGCTGTTTTTT. The rearrangement links TRBV9 to TRBJ2-2; 7 nucleotides agree with TRBD2. Germline V gene data show CDR1 as SGDLS and CDR2 as YYNGEE. The CDR3 consists of 16 residues. V was clipped by 4 bases and J by 4 bases; unmatched bases: 10.